This T cell receptor beta chain emerged from a study of T cells in Graves' hyperthyroidism and ophthalmopathy. Study-wide findings and caveats: Progression to ophthalmopathy was predicted a median of approximately 6.4 months early. Blood also showed most of the thyroid clonotypes that were expanded above 0.001.

Trimming cost V 5 bases and J 7 bases; bases outside gene matches: 2. The CDR3 extends over 14 amino acids. CDR1 SNHLY and CDR2 FYNNEI come from the germline V gene. TCR beta CDR3 regions were amplified from RNA transcripts. Researchers ran a first-round RT-PCR on the TCR CDR3 using the HTBI primer set. TCRdb re-called the multiplex PCR reads through MiXCR, storing one row per CDR3 protein. The sample lists hundreds of thousands of distinct CDR3 sequences; roughly 40% were seen once. Of note for this clonotype: Antigen unknown.

This receptor was obtained from a man aged 18 to 30 with Graves' hyperthyroidism. Sample: blood. The chain carries TRBV2 and TRBJ1-6, with 10 bases fitting TRBD1. CDR3 in DNA: TGTGCCAGCAGTAAGGGACAGGGGAATTCACCCCTCCACTTT. Translated: CASSKGQGNSPLHF.